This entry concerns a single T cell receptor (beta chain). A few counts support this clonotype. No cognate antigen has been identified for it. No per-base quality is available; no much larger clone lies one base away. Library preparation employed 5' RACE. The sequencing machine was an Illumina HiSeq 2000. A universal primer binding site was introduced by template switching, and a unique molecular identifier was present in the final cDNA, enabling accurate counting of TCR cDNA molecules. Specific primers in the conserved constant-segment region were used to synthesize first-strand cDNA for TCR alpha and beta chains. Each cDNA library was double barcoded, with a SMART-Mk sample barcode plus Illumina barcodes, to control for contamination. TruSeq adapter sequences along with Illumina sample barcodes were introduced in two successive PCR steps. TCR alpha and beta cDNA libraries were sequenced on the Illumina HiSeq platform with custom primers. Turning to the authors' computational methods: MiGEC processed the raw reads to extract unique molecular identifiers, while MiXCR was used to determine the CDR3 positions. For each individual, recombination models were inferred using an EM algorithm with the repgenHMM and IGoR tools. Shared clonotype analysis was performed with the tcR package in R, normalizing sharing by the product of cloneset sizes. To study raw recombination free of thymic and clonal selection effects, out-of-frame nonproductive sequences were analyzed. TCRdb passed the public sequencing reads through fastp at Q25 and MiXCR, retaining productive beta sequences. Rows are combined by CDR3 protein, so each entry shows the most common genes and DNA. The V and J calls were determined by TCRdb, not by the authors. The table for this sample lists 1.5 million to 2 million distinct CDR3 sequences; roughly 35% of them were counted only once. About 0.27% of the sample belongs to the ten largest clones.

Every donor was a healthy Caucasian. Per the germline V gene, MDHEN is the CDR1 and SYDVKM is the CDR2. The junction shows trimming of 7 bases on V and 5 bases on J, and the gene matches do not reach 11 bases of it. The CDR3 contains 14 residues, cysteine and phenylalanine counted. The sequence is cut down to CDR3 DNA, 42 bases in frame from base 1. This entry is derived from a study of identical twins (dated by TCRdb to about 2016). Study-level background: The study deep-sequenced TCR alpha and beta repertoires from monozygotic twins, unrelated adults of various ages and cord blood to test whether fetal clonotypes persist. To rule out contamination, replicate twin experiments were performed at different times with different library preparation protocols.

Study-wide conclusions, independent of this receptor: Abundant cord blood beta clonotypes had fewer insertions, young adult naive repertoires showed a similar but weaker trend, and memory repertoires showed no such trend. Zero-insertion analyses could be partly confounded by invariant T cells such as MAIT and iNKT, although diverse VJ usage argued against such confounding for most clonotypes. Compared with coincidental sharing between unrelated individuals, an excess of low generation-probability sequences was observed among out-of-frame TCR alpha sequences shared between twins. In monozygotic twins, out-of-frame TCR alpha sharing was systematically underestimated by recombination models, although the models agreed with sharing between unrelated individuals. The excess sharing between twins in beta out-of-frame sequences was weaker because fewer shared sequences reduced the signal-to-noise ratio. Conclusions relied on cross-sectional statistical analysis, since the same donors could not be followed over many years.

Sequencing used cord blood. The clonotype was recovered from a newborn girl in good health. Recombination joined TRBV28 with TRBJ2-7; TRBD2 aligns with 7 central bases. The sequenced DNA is TGTGCCAGCACCCCCGTGGGGGGGATCCACGAGCAGTACTTC. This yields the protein CASTPVGGIHEQYF.